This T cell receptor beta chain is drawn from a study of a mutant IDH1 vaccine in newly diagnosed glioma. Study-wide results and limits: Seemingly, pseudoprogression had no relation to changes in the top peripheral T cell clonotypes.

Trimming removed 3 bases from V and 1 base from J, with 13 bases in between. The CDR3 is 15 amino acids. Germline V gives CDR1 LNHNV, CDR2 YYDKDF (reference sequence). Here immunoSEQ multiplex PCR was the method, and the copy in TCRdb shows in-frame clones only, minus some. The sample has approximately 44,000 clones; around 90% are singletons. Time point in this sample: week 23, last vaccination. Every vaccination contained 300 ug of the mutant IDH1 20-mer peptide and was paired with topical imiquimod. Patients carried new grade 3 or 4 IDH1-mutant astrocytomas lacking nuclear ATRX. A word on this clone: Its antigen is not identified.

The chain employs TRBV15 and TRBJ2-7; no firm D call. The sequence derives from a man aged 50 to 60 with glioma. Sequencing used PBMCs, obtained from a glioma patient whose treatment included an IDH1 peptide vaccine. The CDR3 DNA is TGTGCCACCAGCAGGACGCAGGATTCTTCCTACGAGCAGTACTTC. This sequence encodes CATSRTQDSSYEQYF. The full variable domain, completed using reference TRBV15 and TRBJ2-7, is DAMVIQNPRYQVTQFGKPVTLSCSQTLNHNVMYWYQQKSSQAPKLLFHYYDKDFNNEADTPDNFQSRRPNTSFCFLDIRSPGLGDTAMYLCATSRTQDSSYEQYFGPGTRLTVT.